This T cell receptor (beta chain) was recovered during a study of tumor-infiltrating lymphocytes in oesophageal squamous cell carcinoma. TCRdb reanalysed the PCR reads using MiXCR and keeps one entry per CDR3 protein. The table records approximately 13,000 distinct CDR3 sequences, roughly 60% of them present only once. This clonotype came up a few times. The junction departs from germline at one end; a sequencing error may be responsible. Looked up from germline, CDR1 is SSHAT and CDR2 is FNYEAQ (reference sequence). This CDR3 has 13 amino acids. This clonotype was obtained from a female donor with esophageal squamous cell carcinoma. The sequencing sample was made of esophageal tumor tissue. The chain is built from TRBV7-7 and TRBJ2-5, with 10 bases identical to TRBD2. CDR3 protein: CASSLAGGETQYF. CDR3 DNA: TGTGCTAGCAGCTTAGCGGGGGGAGAGACCCAGTACTTC.